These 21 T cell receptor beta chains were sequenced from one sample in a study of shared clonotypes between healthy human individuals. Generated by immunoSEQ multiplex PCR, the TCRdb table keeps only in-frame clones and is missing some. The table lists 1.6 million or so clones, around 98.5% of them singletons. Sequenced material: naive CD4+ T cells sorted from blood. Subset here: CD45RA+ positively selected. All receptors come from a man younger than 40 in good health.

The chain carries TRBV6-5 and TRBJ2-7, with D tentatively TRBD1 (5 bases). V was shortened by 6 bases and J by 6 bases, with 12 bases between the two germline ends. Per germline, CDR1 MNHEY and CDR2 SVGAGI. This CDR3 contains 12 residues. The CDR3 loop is CASRSTGSEQYF. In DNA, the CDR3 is TGTGCCAGCAGGTCAACAGGCTCCGAGCAGTACTTC.

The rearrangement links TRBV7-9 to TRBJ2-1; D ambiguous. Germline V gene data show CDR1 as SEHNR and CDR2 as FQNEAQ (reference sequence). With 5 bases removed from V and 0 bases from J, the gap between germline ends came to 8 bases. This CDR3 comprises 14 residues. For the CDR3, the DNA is TGTGCCAGCAGCCCAAGGAGCTCCTACAATGAGCAGTTCTTC. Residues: CASSPRSSYNEQFF.

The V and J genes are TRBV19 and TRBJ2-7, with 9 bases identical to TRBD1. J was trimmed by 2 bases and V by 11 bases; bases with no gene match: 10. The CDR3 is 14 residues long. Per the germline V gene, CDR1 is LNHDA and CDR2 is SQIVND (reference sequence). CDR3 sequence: CALEKGQGPYEQYF. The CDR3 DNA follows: TGTGCCTTAGAAAAGGGACAGGGACCCTACGAGCAGTACTTC.

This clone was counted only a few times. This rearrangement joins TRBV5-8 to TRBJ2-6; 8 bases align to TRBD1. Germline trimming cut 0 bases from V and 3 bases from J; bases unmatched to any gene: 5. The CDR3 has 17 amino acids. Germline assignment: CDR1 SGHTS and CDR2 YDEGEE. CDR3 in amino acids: CASSLDTRGLGANVLTF. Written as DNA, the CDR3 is TGTGCCAGCAGCTTGGACACCAGGGGGCTTGGGGCCAACGTCCTGACTTTC.

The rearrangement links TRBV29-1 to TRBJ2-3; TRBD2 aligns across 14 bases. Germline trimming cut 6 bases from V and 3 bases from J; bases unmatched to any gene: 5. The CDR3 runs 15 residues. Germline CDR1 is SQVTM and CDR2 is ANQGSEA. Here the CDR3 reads CSVSGTSGRTDTQYF. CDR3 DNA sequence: TGCAGCGTCTCCGGGACTAGCGGGAGAACAGATACGCAGTATTTT.

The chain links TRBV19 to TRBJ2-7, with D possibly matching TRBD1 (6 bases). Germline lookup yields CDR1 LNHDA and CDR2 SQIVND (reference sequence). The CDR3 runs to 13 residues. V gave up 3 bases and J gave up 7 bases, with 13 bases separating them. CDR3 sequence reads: CASSISTGLEQYF. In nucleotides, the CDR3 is TGTGCCAGTAGTATTTCGACAGGTTTGGAGCAGTACTTC.

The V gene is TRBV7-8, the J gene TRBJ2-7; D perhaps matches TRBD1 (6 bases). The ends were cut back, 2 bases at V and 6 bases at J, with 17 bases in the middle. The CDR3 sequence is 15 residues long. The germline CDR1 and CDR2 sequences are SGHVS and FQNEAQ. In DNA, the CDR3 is TGTGCCAGCAGCTTATTAGGACAGAACCCACCCGAGCAGTACTTC. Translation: CASSLLGQNPPEQYF.

For the CDR3, the DNA is TGTGCCTGGAGTGTAGGCAGCTCTGGGGCCAACGTCCTGACTTTC. This gives the protein CAWSVGSSGANVLTF. The rearrangement joins TRBV30 to TRBJ2-6; no definite D call. The V end was cut by 0 bases, the J end by 0 bases, with 6 bases between. This CDR3 contains 15 residues. Germline-derived CDR1 and CDR2 are GTSNPN and SVGIG (reference sequence).

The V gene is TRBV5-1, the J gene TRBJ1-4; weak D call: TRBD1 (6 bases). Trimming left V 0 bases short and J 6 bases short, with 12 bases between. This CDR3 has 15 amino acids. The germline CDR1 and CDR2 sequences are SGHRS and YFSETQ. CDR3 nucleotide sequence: TGCGCCAGCAGCTTGGCAGGGGTGGGGTATGAAAAACTGTTTTTT. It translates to CASSLAGVGYEKLFF.

CDR3 nucleotide sequence: TGCGCCAGCAGCGTTGCGGGAGCCCTCACCGGGGAGCTGTTTTTT. It encodes CASSVAGALTGELFF. The chain employs TRBV4-1 and TRBJ2-2, with 7 bases identical to TRBD2. From germline, CDR1 is MGHRA and CDR2 YSYEKL. The CDR3 totals 15 residues. The junction had 7 bases not matched to a gene; V was cut back by 5 bases and J by 4 bases.

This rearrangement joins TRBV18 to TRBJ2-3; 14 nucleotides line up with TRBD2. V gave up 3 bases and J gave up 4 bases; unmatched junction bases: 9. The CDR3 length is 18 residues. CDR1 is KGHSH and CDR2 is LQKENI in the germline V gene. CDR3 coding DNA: TGTGCCAGCTCACCCGTACCGGGACTAGCGGGAGTCCCAGATACGCAGTATTTT. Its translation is CASSPVPGLAGVPDTQYF.

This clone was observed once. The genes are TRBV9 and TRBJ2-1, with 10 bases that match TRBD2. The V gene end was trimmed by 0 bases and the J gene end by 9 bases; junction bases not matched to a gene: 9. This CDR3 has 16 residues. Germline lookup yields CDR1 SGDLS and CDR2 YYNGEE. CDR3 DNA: TGTGCCAGCAGCGTAGGTTCCAGCGGGAGGGCAGCTGAGCAGTTCTTC. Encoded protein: CASSVGSSGRAAEQFF.

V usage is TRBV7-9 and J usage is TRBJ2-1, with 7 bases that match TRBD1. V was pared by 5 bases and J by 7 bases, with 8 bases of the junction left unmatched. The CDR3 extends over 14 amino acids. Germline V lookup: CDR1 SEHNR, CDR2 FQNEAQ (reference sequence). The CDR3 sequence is CASSEGAYFNEQFF. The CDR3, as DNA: TGTGCCAGCAGCGAGGGGGCCTATTTTAATGAGCAGTTCTTC.

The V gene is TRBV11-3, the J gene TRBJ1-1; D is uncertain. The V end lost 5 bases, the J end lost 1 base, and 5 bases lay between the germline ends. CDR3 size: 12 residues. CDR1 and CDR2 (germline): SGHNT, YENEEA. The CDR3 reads CASSTGNTEAFF. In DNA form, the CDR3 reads TGTGCCAGCAGCACGGGGAACACTGAAGCTTTCTTT.

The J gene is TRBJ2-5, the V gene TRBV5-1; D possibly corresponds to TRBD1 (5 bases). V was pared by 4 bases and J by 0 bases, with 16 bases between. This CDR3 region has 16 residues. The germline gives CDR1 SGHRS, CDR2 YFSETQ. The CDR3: CASSRSGAVYQETQYF. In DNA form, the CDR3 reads TGCGCCAGCAGCAGATCTGGGGCAGTGTACCAAGAGACCCAGTACTTC.

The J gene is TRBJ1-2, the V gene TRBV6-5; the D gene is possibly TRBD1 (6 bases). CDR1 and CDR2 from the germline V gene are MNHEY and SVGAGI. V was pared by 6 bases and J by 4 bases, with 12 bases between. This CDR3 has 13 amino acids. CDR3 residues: CASSPGHGYGYTF. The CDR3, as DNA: TGTGCCAGCAGCCCGGGACATGGCTATGGCTACACCTTC.

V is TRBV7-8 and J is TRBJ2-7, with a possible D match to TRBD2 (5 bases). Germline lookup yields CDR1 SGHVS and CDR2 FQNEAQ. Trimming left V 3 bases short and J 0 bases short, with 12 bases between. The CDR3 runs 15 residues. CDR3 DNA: TGTGCCAGCAGCTTGGGCGGGCAGGCCTCCTACGAGCAGTACTTC. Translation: CASSLGGQASYEQYF. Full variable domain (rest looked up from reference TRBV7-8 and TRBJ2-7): GAGVSQSPRYKVAKRGQDVALRCDPISGHVSLFWYQQALGQGPEFLTYFQNEAQLDKSGLPSDRFFAERPEGSVSTLKIQRTQQEDSAVYLCASSLGGQASYEQYFGPGTRLTVT.

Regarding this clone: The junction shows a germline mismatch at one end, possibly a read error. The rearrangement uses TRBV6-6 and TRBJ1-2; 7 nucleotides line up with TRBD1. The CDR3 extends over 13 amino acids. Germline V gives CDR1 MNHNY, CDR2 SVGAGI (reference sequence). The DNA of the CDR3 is TGTGCCAGCAGTTACTCGGGGACAGCCTTCAGCCAGTTC. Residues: CASSYSGTAFSQF.

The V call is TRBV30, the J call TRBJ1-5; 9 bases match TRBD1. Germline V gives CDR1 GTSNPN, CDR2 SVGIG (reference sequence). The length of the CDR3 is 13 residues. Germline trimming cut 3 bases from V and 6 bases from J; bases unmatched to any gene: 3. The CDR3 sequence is CAWRDRGTQPQHF. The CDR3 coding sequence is TGTGCCTGGAGAGACAGGGGGACTCAGCCCCAGCATTTT. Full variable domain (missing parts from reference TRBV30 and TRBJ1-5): SQTIHQWPATLVQPVGSPLSLECTVEGTSNPNLYWYRQAAGRGLQLLFYSVGIGQISSEVPQNLSASRPQDRQFILSSKKLLLSDSGFYLCAWRDRGTQPQHFGDGTRLSIL.

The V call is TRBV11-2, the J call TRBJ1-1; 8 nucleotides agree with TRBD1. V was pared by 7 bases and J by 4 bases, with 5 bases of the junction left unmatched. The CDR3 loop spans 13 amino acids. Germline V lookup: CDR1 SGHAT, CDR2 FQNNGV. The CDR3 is CASTVGQGTEAFF. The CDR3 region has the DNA TGTGCCAGCACCGTCGGACAGGGCACTGAAGCTTTCTTT.

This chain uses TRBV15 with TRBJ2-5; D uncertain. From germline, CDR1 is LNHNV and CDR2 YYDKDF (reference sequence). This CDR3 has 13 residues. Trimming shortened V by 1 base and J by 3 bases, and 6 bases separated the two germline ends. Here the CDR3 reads CATSRAKKETQYF. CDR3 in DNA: TGTGCCACCAGCAGAGCTAAGAAAGAGACCCAGTACTTC.